Listed below are T cell receptor beta chains from one sample, sequenced in a study of regulatory T cells in long-lasting Graves disease. TCRdb re-derived calls from the multiplex PCR reads in MiXCR, one entry per CDR3 protein. The table has 350,000 to 400,000 distinct CDR3 sequences, 15% to 18% seen once; the top ten hold about 20%. The sequences come from peripheral blood mononuclear cells (PBMCs), collected at new diagnosis, from a patient treated with antithyroid drugs. All receptors come from a female donor with Graves disease. CDR3s include the opening cysteine and the closing phenylalanine or tryptophan. D genes are given only for firm matches. Not all rows give a size; the values are once, few, many and, for expanded clones, a class.

D gene	clone size	V gene	J gene	CDR3 DNA	CDR3 protein
TRBD2	many	TRBV28	TRBJ2-1	TGTGCCAGCAGTTCCCGCAAGAGGAGACTAGCGGGTTACAATGAGCAGTTCTTC	CASSSRKRRLAGYNEQFF
.	few	TRBV20-1	TRBJ2-7	TGCAGTGCTAGAGATTACGGCAGGGAAGCCTACGAGCAGTACTTC	CSARDYGREAYEQYF
TRBD1	.	TRBV6-1	TRBJ2-7	TGTGCCAGCAGGATGAGACAGGGTCTCTACGAGCAGTACTTC	CASRMRQGLYEQYF
.	few	TRBV10-3	TRBJ1-5	TGTGCCATCAGTGTATCAGGGGTCTCGGACCAGCCCCAGCATTTT	CAISVSGVSDQPQHF
.	many	TRBV6-1	TRBJ2-1	TGTGCCAGCAGGCCGGAATGGTACAATGAGCAGTTCTTC	CASRPEWYNEQFF
TRBD1	many	TRBV12-3/TRBV12-4	TRBJ2-3	TGTGCCAGCAGTTTTTACTATGGGCGGACAGGGGGCTGGGATACGCAGTATTTT	CASSFYYGRTGGWDTQYF
.	.	TRBV30	TRBJ1-2	TGTGCCTGGAGTGTACCGGAGCTCTATGGCTACACCTTC	CAWSVPELYGYTF
.	.	TRBV19	TRBJ1-1	TGTGCCAGTACTGAAAGAAGAGAGCCCTACACTGAAGCTTTCTTT	CASTERREPYTEAFF
TRBD2	many	TRBV3-1	TRBJ2-5	TGTGCCAGCAGCCCCTCTAGCGGGGGAGCCCAAGAGACCCAGTACTTC	CASSPSSGGAQETQYF
.	many	TRBV6-1	TRBJ2-7	TGTGCCAGCAGCCCCCGGGCCCTCTACGAGCAGTACTTC	CASSPRALYEQYF
TRBD2	.	TRBV7-9	TRBJ2-5	TGTGCCAGCAGCTTAGTTCGGGTTAGCGGGAGGGCTAACCAGTACTTC	CASSLVRVSGRANQYF
TRBD1	many	TRBV11-2	TRBJ1-2	TGTGCCAGCAGCCTACAGGGGGGAATAGCCTATGGCTACACCTTC	CASSLQGGIAYGYTF
TRBD1	many	TRBV7-2	TRBJ2-3	TGTGCCAGCAGCTGGAAAAGGGGGCGCGGCACAGATACGCAGTATTTT	CASSWKRGRGTDTQYF
.	.	TRBV29-1	TRBJ2-7	TGCAGCGTTGAAGGACCGGGGTACGAGCAGTACTTC	CSVEGPGYEQYF
TRBD2	.	TRBV7-2	TRBJ2-7	TGTGCCAGCAGCTTAAGTAGGACTAGCGGGGCCGAGCAGTACTTC	CASSLSRTSGAEQYF
.	many	TRBV2	TRBJ1-1	TGTGCCAGCAGTGAGGTGGTCGCGGCGATGGAAGCTTTCTTT	CASSEVVAAMEAFF
TRBD2	many	TRBV18	TRBJ2-5	TGTGCCAGCTCTCGGACTAGCCTCGAGACCCAGTACTTC	CASSRTSLETQYF
.	many	TRBV12-3/TRBV12-4	TRBJ1-5	TGTGCCAGCAGTTTAGCGGGGGGCAGGGGCAATCAGCCCCAGCATTTT	CASSLAGGRGNQPQHF
.	many	TRBV20-1	TRBJ2-6	TGCAGTGCTTTGACAGGTCGAATGTTCCACTCTGGGGCCAACGTCCTGACTTTC	CSALTGRMFHSGANVLTF
TRBD2	few	TRBV27	TRBJ2-1	TGTGCCAGCAGTTCGTACAGGGGGGGGACTAGCGGGGGGCTGAACAATGAGCAGTTCTTC	CASSSYRGGTSGGLNNEQFF
.	many	TRBV11-2	TRBJ1-5	TGTGCCAGCAGCGCTACAGGGATAGGACAGCCCCAGCATTTT	CASSATGIGQPQHF
.	.	TRBV7-3	TRBJ2-7	TGTGCCAGCAGCTTAAATGGAGGATTCGAGCAGTACTTC	CASSLNGGFEQYF
TRBD2	many	TRBV11-2	TRBJ2-2	TGTGCCAGTTTCAGCTCCGGGAGGGGCACCGGGGAGCTGTTTTTT	CASFSSGRGTGELFF
.	many	TRBV2	TRBJ1-4	TGTGCCAGCAGTGACCCCCAAAATGAAAAACTGTTTTTT	CASSDPQNEKLFF
TRBD2	.	TRBV27	TRBJ2-3	TGTGCCAGCAGTAGACTAGCCGCAGATACGCAGTATTTT	CASSRLAADTQYF
.	many	TRBV6-1	TRBJ1-4	TGTGCCAGCAGTGAAGGCTTCGGGCACCTACCTGAAAAACTGTTTTTT	CASSEGFGHLPEKLFF
TRBD2	.	TRBV20-1	TRBJ2-2	TGCAGTGCTACTAGCGGGAGGGCCGACACCGGGGAGCTGTTTTTT	CSATSGRADTGELFF
.	.	TRBV29-1	TRBJ2-7	TGCAGCGTTGGACCTTCCTACGAGCAGTACTTC	CSVGPSYEQYF
.	.	TRBV9	TRBJ1-3	TGTGCCAGCAGCGGAGATCCGAGCCACTCTGGAAACACCATATATTTT	CASSGDPSHSGNTIYF
.	many	TRBV6-2/TRBV6-3	TRBJ2-7	TGTGCCAGCAGTCAGGGGATGGGGATTACCTACGAGCAGTACTTC	CASSQGMGITYEQYF
TRBD1	many	TRBV5-5	TRBJ1-6	TGTGCCAGCAGCTGGGACAGGCGCAATTCACCCCTCCACTTT	CASSWDRRNSPLHF
TRBD2	many	TRBV11-2	TRBJ2-1	TGTGCCAGCAGCTTACTAGCGGATTACAATGAGCAGTTCTTC	CASSLLADYNEQFF
.	few	TRBV14	TRBJ1-5	TGTGCCAGCAGCCAAGATTTGGAACAGCCCCAGCATTTT	CASSQDLEQPQHF
.	many	TRBV27	TRBJ1-1	TGTGCCAGCAGTTCCCCCCCGGGGGGGGGGCGAGGGAACACTGAAGCTTTCTTT	CASSSPPGGGRGNTEAFF
.	few	TRBV18	TRBJ1-1	TGTGCCAGCTCACCACCGGACGCTCTGGGGACTGAAGCTTTCTTT	CASSPPDALGTEAFF
TRBD1	.	TRBV12-5	TRBJ1-2	TGTGCTAGTGGTTCAAACAGGGGTTTCGGCTACACCTTC	CASGSNRGFGYTF
.	few	TRBV11-2	TRBJ1-2	TGTGCCAGCAGCTTAACCACAGGGTCGAACTATGGCTACACCTTC	CASSLTTGSNYGYTF
.	many	TRBV10-2	TRBJ1-1	TGCGCCAGCAGTGAGATTCCCCGCGTAGGCCCAGCTTTCTTT	CASSEIPRVGPAFF
TRBD2	many	TRBV20-1	TRBJ2-2	TGCAGTGCTAGAACGGGACTAGCGGGAGGGCCGAGCACCGGGGAGCTGTTTTTT	CSARTGLAGGPSTGELFF